The clone carrying this T cell receptor beta chain was seen a handful of times. Deletions cut 2 bases from V and 6 bases from J, with 14 bases between. Germline CDR1 MDHEN, CDR2 SYDVKM. The CDR3 runs to 15 residues. The sample belongs to a study of blood T cell repertoires in COVID-19. Study context: T cells, B-cell-depleted T cells, or PBMCs supplied cDNA or gDNA.

In the original analysis: Estimation of nucleated cell counts was performed using reference gene primer amplification. Produced via immunoSEQ multiplex PCR; TCRdb's table is partial and in-frame only. V, J and clone size derive from that table, while D and trimming were established from the DNA sequence. The data hold about 250,000 clones, with almost 90% observed a single time. The receptor was isolated from a man at least 80 years old with acute or convalescent COVID-19. The chain couples TRBV28 to TRBJ1-5; D may be TRBD1 (5 bases). Specimen: peripheral blood. The chain's CDR3 is CASSLPGGVVQPQHF. Written as DNA, the CDR3 is TGTGCCAGCAGTTTACCGGGGGGAGTAGTTCAGCCCCAGCATTTT.